Below are 3 T cell receptor beta chains sequenced from a single sample in a study of shared clonotypes between healthy human individuals. This table comes from immunoSEQ multiplex PCR, and its TCRdb copy is limited to in-frame clones, with some not included. The sample holds some 2.3 million clones, approximately 93% seen once. Input material: naive CD4+ T cells from PBMCs. Indicated subset: CD45RA+ positively selected. The receptors come from a man younger than 35 in good health. Some clones in this sample may be carry-over from other donors' samples.

The gene calls are TRBV28 and TRBJ2-7; 7 bases are shared with TRBD1. The CDR3 has 15 residues. The germline gives CDR1 MDHEN, CDR2 SYDVKM. V shed 4 bases, J shed 5 bases, and the junction held 11 bases outside the gene matches. The CDR3 here is CASSYRGAGSDEQYF. Here the CDR3 DNA reads TGTGCCAGCAGTTACAGGGGCGCCGGGTCTGACGAGCAGTACTTC.

CDR3 sequence reads: CSATTSGGYTF. The CDR3 region has the DNA TGCAGTGCTACGACCTCCGGGGGCTACACCTTC. The chain couples TRBV20-1 to TRBJ1-2; the D is unclear. The CDR3 is 11 amino acids. V was clipped by 4 bases and J by 8 bases, with 11 bases between them. CDR1 and CDR2 from the germline V gene are DFQATT and SNEGSKA (reference sequence).

This rearrangement joins TRBV4-2 to TRBJ1-6; D is unclear. The CDR3 is made up of 16 amino acids. Looked up from germline, CDR1 is LGHNA and CDR2 is YNFKEQ. V gave up 0 bases and J gave up 9 bases, with 15 bases separating them. The CDR3 nucleotides read TGTGCCAGCAGCCAAGAACGTGACCCAACGGGTTCACCCCTCCACTTT. Amino acid sequence: CASSQERDPTGSPLHF.